One and the same sample provided the 19 T cell receptor beta chains below, sequenced in a study of control samples from healthy donors and cancer patients. Using immunoSEQ multiplex PCR, the repertoire was profiled, and TCRdb retains in-frame clones only, with some absent. The sample carries some 120,000 clones, about nine tenths recorded once. Sequencing was carried out using blood. Source of these receptors: a man between 18 and 29 years old in good health.

V usage is TRBV28 and J usage is TRBJ1-1; TRBD1 might be the D (5 bases). The V end was cut by 5 bases, the J end by 1 base, with 14 bases between. Germline CDR1 and CDR2: MDHEN and SYDVKM. This CDR3 spans 15 amino acids. The CDR3 DNA follows: TGTGCCAGCAGTCCTACAGGTCTTTCGAACACTGAAGCTTTCTTT. Encoded protein: CASSPTGLSNTEAFF.

The chain recombines TRBV28 with TRBJ1-2; possible D gene TRBD1, 6 bases. The V end lost 7 bases, the J end lost 5 bases, and 20 bases lay between the germline ends. The CDR3 length is 15 residues. Germline assignment: CDR1 MDHEN and CDR2 SYDVKM. The CDR3 DNA sequence: TGTGCCAGCATAGGGGGGGCCCTAGGCTTATATGGCTACACCTTC. This encodes CASIGGALGLYGYTF.

J is TRBJ2-7 and V is TRBV21-1; TRBD1 reflects the table's D call only, with no check against the DNA. TRBV21-1 is deemed a pseudogene. The CDR3 sequence is 12 residues long. As DNA, the CDR3 is TGTGCCAGCAGCACGACAGACTACGAGCAGTACGTC. Amino acids: CASSTTDYEQYV.

This chain joins TRBV6-5 and TRBJ2-3; D assignment may be TRBD1 or TRBD2 (6 bases each). V shed 6 bases and J shed 0 bases, with 10 bases lying between them. CDR1 is MNHEY, CDR2 SVGAGI, per germline. CDR3 length: 14 residues. CDR3 amino acids: CASREGVSTDTQYF. CDR3 coding DNA: TGTGCCAGCAGGGAGGGGGTTAGCACAGATACGCAGTATTTT.

The chain has TRBV6-5 and TRBJ2-7; 7 nucleotides align to TRBD2. Germline V gives CDR1 MNHEY, CDR2 SVGAGI. Trimming at V came to 8 bases and at J to 0 bases, leaving 1 base not matched to a gene. This CDR3 comprises 12 residues. The CDR3 is CASRGGSYEQYF. For the CDR3, the DNA is TGTGCCAGCCGCGGGGGCTCCTACGAGCAGTACTTC.

The chain couples TRBV7-9 to TRBJ1-1, with no clear D. In germline, CDR1 is SEHNR, CDR2 FQNEAQ (reference sequence). CDR3 length equals 11 residues. V was shortened by 8 bases and J by 0 bases, with 4 bases between the two germline ends. The DNA for the CDR3 is TGTGCCAGCGAGATGAACACTGAAGCTTTCTTT. Amino acid sequence: CASEMNTEAFF.

This CDR3 reads CASSQGTYSYNEQFF. The DNA for the CDR3 is TGTGCCAGCAGCCAAGGAACCTATAGCTACAATGAGCAGTTCTTC. The gene calls are TRBV3-1 (or the pseudogene TRBV3-2) and TRBJ2-1, with D uncertain. V lost 1 base to trimming and J lost 3 bases, with 10 bases between them. Per germline, CDR1 LGHDT and CDR2 YNNKEL (reference sequence). The CDR3 loop spans 15 amino acids.

The genes are TRBV5-4 and TRBJ1-1, with 7 bases identical to TRBD1. J gave up 4 bases and V 4 bases, and 10 bases lay outside the gene matches. Germline assignment: CDR1 SGHNT and CDR2 YYREEE (reference sequence). This CDR3 is built from 15 residues. This chain's CDR3 is CASSAGGTVGTEAFF. In DNA form, the CDR3 reads TGTGCCAGCAGCGCAGGGGGGACGGTTGGCACTGAAGCTTTCTTT.

V gene TRBV13 combines with J gene TRBJ2-1; a possible D gene is TRBD2 (6 bases). The CDR3 runs 14 residues. Trimming took 1 base from V and 8 from J, leaving 12 bases between them. The V gene's germline CDR1 is PRHDT and CDR2 FYEKMQ (reference sequence). CDR3 sequence (DNA): TGTGCCAGCAGCTTAGTGGTATCGGGGGATGAGCAGTTCTTC. Amino acids: CASSLVVSGDEQFF.

The chain carries TRBV10-3 and TRBJ2-3; a possible D gene is TRBD1 (8 bases). The CDR3 totals 17 residues. V dropped 7 bases and J dropped 1 base, with 21 bases sitting between them. CDR1 is ENHRY, CDR2 SYGVKD, per germline. CDR3 in DNA: TGTGCCATCACCATCGGACAGGGCGGGGGTCGCACAGATACGCAGTATTTT. Translated: CAITIGQGGGRTDTQYF.

The chain recombines TRBV28 with TRBJ1-1; maybe TRBD1 (5 bases). The germline CDR1 and CDR2 sequences are MDHEN and SYDVKM. This CDR3 spans 14 amino acids. The V end lost 11 bases, the J end lost 8 bases, and 24 bases lay between the germline ends. The CDR3 region is CAGTPFDGGGEAFF. CDR3 nucleotide sequence: TGTGCCGGAACGCCCTTTGACGGGGGTGGGGAAGCTTTCTTT.

The gene calls are TRBV28 and TRBJ1-6; 7 bases align to TRBD1. This CDR3 contains 14 residues. V was clipped by 10 bases and J by 7 bases; unmatched bases: 10. CDR1 is MDHEN and CDR2 is SYDVKM in the germline V gene. CDR3 nucleotide sequence: TGTGCCACCCGAGGCGGGACAGTGAATTCACCCCTCCACTTT. Protein product: CATRGGTVNSPLHF.

Here the CDR3 reads CASSPRGNDPYEQYF. CDR3 coding DNA: TGTGCCAGCAGTCCCCGCGGGAACGACCCCTACGAGCAGTACTTC. The chain combines TRBV6-5 with TRBJ2-7; D possibly corresponds to TRBD2 (6 bases). This CDR3 region has 15 residues. Germline values: CDR1 MNHEY, CDR2 SVGAGI. V lost 5 bases to trimming and J lost 2 bases, with 16 bases between them.

The chain carries TRBV5-5 and TRBJ1-1; D gene unclear. Germline CDR1 is SGHKS and CDR2 is YYEKEE (reference sequence). CDR3 length: 14 residues. V dropped 1 base and J dropped 0 bases, with 7 bases sitting between them. CDR3 protein: CASSLTAMNTEAFF. The DNA of the CDR3 is TGTGCCAGCAGCTTGACAGCGATGAACACTGAAGCTTTCTTT.

The V and J genes are TRBV27 and TRBJ1-5; no clear D gene. This CDR3 is built from 15 residues. In germline, CDR1 is MNHEY, CDR2 SMNVEV (reference sequence). V gave up 2 bases and J gave up 0 bases, with 8 bases separating them. For the CDR3, the DNA is TGTGCCAGCAGTTTAGGGATATATAGCAATCAGCCCCAGCATTTT. It encodes CASSLGIYSNQPQHF.

This clone appeared a few times. The chain recombines TRBV25-1 with TRBJ1-5; a weak D match, TRBD1 (5 bases). This CDR3 has 14 residues. V shed 5 bases and J shed 0 bases, with 8 bases lying between them. In germline, CDR1 is MGHDK, CDR2 SYGVNS. CDR3 sequence reads: CASSFDSSNQPQHF. The DNA of the CDR3 is TGTGCCAGCAGTTTTGACAGTAGCAATCAGCCCCAGCATTTT.

The V gene is TRBV3-1 (or the pseudogene TRBV3-2), the J gene TRBJ1-4; 9 bases are a match to TRBD1. The germline V gene encodes CDR1 LGHDT and CDR2 YNNKEL (reference sequence). This CDR3 contains 15 residues. With 4 bases clipped from V and 4 bases from J, the junction kept 4 bases outside the gene matches. CDR3 residues: CASSPTGGNNEKLFF. The CDR3 DNA reads TGTGCCAGCAGCCCGACAGGGGGGAATAATGAAAAACTGTTTTTT.

This clone was recorded only once. The V gene is TRBV7-2, the J gene TRBJ2-2, with 9 positions matching TRBD1. V was pared by 5 bases and J by 6 bases, with 10 bases of the junction left unmatched. CDR1 is SGHTA and CDR2 is FQGNSA in the germline V gene. This CDR3 has 16 residues. The CDR3 here is CASSRTGGAPPGELFF. Written as DNA, the CDR3 is TGTGCCAGCAGCCGCACAGGGGGCGCCCCGCCCGGGGAGCTGTTTTTT. The full variable domain, completed using reference TRBV7-2 and TRBJ2-2, is GAGVSQSPSNKVTEKGKDVELRCDPISGHTALYWYRQSLGQGLEFLIYFQGNSAPDKSGLPSDRFSAERTGGSVSTLTIQRTQQEDSAVYLCASSRTGGAPPGELFFGEGSRLTVL.

The chain uses TRBV19 and TRBJ1-2; 8 bases align to TRBD1. The CDR3 is 15 amino acids. Germline CDR1 LNHDA, CDR2 SQIVND (reference sequence). The J segment lost 4 bases and the V segment lost 6 bases, leaving 10 bases of the junction unmatched. CDR3 in DNA: TGTGCCAGTAGGAGACAGGGGATCCTAGGCTATGGCTACACCTTC. Protein product: CASRRQGILGYGYTF. Complete variable domain (other parts from reference TRBV19 and TRBJ1-2): DGGITQSPKYLFRKEGQNVTLSCEQNLNHDAMYWYRQDPGQGLRLIYYSQIVNDFQKGDIAEGYSVSREKKESFPLTVTSAQKNPTAFYLCASRRQGILGYGYTFGSGTRLTVV.